The TCR beta chain under discussion was sequenced for a study of T cells after yellow fever vaccination. V lost 7 bases to trimming and J lost 2 bases, with 9 bases between them. The CDR3 is 13 amino acids. Germline V gene data show CDR1 as MNHNS and CDR2 as SASEGT. From the 5' RACE reads, TCRdb called clonotypes with MiXCR, one entry per CDR3 protein. The sample consists of 230,000 or so distinct CDR3 sequences, approximately 6.7% of them appearing once. This clonotype was recorded at least ten times. This chain connects TRBV6-1 to TRBJ2-1; D remains ambiguous. The sample consisted of CD4+ T cells sorted from PBMCs, taken on the day of the yellow fever booster vaccination. The receptor was isolated from a man aged 25 to 40 who received the YFV17D yellow fever vaccine. The CDR3 loop reads CASIPGPYNEQFF. The CDR3 nucleotides read TGTGCCAGCATCCCAGGTCCCTACAATGAGCAGTTCTTC.